A single sample is the source of the 30 T cell receptor beta chains below, sequenced in a study of T cell responses to AZD1222 COVID-19 vaccine. Data came from immunoSEQ multiplex PCR; TCRdb stores just in-frame clones and leaves some out. This sample has 90,000 to 110,000 clones, with 82% found just once. This material consisted of peripheral blood, taken on day 0 of AZD1222 vaccination. These receptors came from an adult in good health.

CDR3 protein: CASSDRPTGGYYGYTF. CDR3 bases: TGTGCCAGCAGTGATCGGCCCACAGGGGGATACTATGGCTACACCTTC. This chain joins TRBV2 and TRBJ1-2, with 8 bases that match TRBD1. CDR1 is SNHLY, CDR2 FYNNEI, per germline. CDR3 length: 16 residues. The V segment lost 3 bases and the J segment 3 bases; nucleotides outside the gene matches: 9.

This clone was recorded only once. The chain joins TRBV6-1 to TRBJ2-3; TRBD1 agrees at 7 bases. The germline V gene encodes CDR1 MNHNS and CDR2 SASEGT. The CDR3 spans 13 residues. Trimming took 2 bases from V and 11 from J; bases not matched to a gene: 7. This chain's CDR3 is CASSELGAGGQYF. CDR3 nucleotide sequence: TGTGCCAGCAGTGAATTGGGGGCAGGGGGGCAGTATTTT.

This clone was seen a few times. The V call is TRBV5-8, the J call TRBJ1-2, with D possibly being TRBD1 (5 bases). The CDR3 contains 18 residues. CDR1 is SGHTS, CDR2 YDEGEE, per germline. With 2 bases removed from V and 4 bases from J, the gap between germline ends came to 24 bases. CDR3 nucleotide sequence: TGTGCCAGCAGCTTTAAGTCTCCAGGGCGAGTAGTAAGCTATGGCTACACCTTC. It is translated as CASSFKSPGRVVSYGYTF. Filled out from reference TRBV5-8 and TRBJ1-2, the complete variable domain reads EAGVTQSPTHLIKTRGQQATLRCSPISGHTSVYWYQQALGLGLQFLLWYDEGEERNRGNFPPRFSGRQFPNYSSELNVNALELEDSALYLCASSFKSPGRVVSYGYTFGSGTRLTVV.

V usage is TRBV3-1 (or the pseudogene TRBV3-2) and J usage is TRBJ2-7; D gene uncertain. This CDR3 comprises 17 residues. Germline CDR1 is LGHDT and CDR2 is YNNKEL (reference sequence). V was cut by 1 base and J by 7 bases, with 23 bases left in between. The CDR3 protein is CASSQGGREEQAREQYF. CDR3 in DNA: TGTGCCAGCAGCCAAGGGGGAAGGGAAGAACAAGCTAGGGAGCAGTACTTC.

DNA of the CDR3: TGTGCCACCATCACCGGGACAGGGCTTGGCTACACCTTC. Amino acids: CATITGTGLGYTF. V is TRBV2 and J is TRBJ1-2; TRBD1 matches 9 bases. Trimming cost V 10 bases and J 7 bases; bases outside gene matches: 10. The length of the CDR3 is 13 residues. CDR1 and CDR2 (germline): SNHLY, FYNNEI.

As for this clone: The identical CDR3 is also encoded by other nucleotide sequences in the sample. The J gene is TRBJ1-2, the V gene TRBV19; no definite D call. In germline, CDR1 is LNHDA, CDR2 SQIVND (reference sequence). Trimming removed 3 bases from V and 4 bases from J, with 6 bases in between. The CDR3 consists of 12 residues. This CDR3 is CASSISVYGYTF. DNA for the CDR3: TGTGCCAGTAGTATCTCCGTCTATGGCTACACCTTC.

The genes are TRBV4-2 and TRBJ1-1; D is ambiguous. CDR3 size: 13 residues. The germline V gene encodes CDR1 LGHNA and CDR2 YNFKEQ. Trimming pared 1 base from V and 3 bases from J, leaving 6 bases between. The chain's CDR3 is CASSQVIDTEAFF. The CDR3 nucleotides are TGTGCCAGCAGCCAAGTCATAGACACTGAAGCTTTCTTT.

The genes are TRBV12-3 or TRBV12-4 and TRBJ1-1; D uncertain. This CDR3 is 11 amino acids long. Deletions cut 8 bases from V and 3 bases from J, with 7 bases between. CDR3 loop: CASLSYTEAFF. The CDR3 DNA reads as TGTGCCAGCCTGTCGTACACTGAAGCTTTCTTT.

This rearrangement joins TRBV10-2 to TRBJ1-2, with D hard to call. With 0 bases removed from V and 8 bases from J, the gap between germline ends came to 13 bases. The germline CDR1 and CDR2 sequences are WSHSY and SAAADI. The CDR3 is 14 amino acids. The CDR3 DNA reads as TGCGCCAGCAGTGAGTCAGACCCCCTATCGGGCTACACCTTC. The encoded protein is CASSESDPLSGYTF.

The chain combines TRBV6-5 with TRBJ2-1; D is unclear. Germline V gene sequence: CDR1 MNHEY, CDR2 SVGAGI. V lost 6 bases and J 0 bases, leaving 6 bases between the germline ends. CDR3 length: 13 residues. CDR3 in DNA: TGTGCCAGCAGGGTCCTCTCCTACAATGAGCAGTTCTTC. Amino acid sequence: CASRVLSYNEQFF.

CDR3 loop: CASSQGHLSGNTIYF. CDR3 DNA sequence: TGCGCCAGCAGCCAAGGACATCTCTCTGGAAACACCATATATTTT. The chain is built from TRBV5-1 and TRBJ1-3; tentative D call: TRBD1 (5 bases). Trimming left V 4 bases short and J 0 bases short, with 11 bases between. CDR1 and CDR2 from the germline V gene are SGHRS and YFSETQ. This CDR3 region has 15 residues.

The genes are TRBV4-3 and TRBJ2-2; D might be TRBD1 or TRBD2, each matching 5 bases. V lost 3 bases, J lost 0 bases, and 14 bases lay in between. This CDR3 is built from 17 residues. CDR1 is LGHNA and CDR2 is YSLEER in the germline V gene. This CDR3 is CASSQQLDSSNTGELFF. CDR3 sequence (DNA): TGCGCCAGCAGCCAGCAACTAGACAGTTCGAACACCGGGGAGCTGTTTTTT.

This clone occurred once. The gene calls are TRBV6-5 and TRBJ1-5, with D possibly matching TRBD1 (5 bases). CDR1 is MNHEY and CDR2 is SVGAGI in the germline V gene. This CDR3 has 14 amino acids. The germline V and J ends were trimmed by 6 bases and 7 bases, with 16 bases remaining between them. The CDR3 nucleotides are TGTGCCAGCAGGCCCGGGACCCCGAGGCAGCCCCAGCATTTT. It specifies CASRPGTPRQPQHF.

The chain combines TRBV27 with TRBJ2-2; 7 nucleotides align to TRBD1. Germline CDR1 reads MNHEY; CDR2 reads SMNVEV (reference sequence). The CDR3 extends over 18 amino acids. The ends lost 6 bases at V and 4 bases at J; junction bases unmatched: 17. CDR3 sequence: CASSRFIFRGQSTGELFF. The CDR3 DNA sequence: TGTGCCAGCAGCCGCTTTATTTTTAGGGGGCAGAGCACCGGGGAGCTGTTTTTT.

This clone was seen once. This chain joins TRBV19 and TRBJ2-1; the D gene is possibly TRBD2 (6 bases). Germline-derived CDR1 and CDR2 are LNHDA and SQIVND (reference sequence). The CDR3 contains 14 residues. Trimming removed 4 bases at V and 2 bases at J, with 9 bases between. The CDR3 here is CASSNGGAYNEQFF. In nucleotides, the CDR3 is TGTGCCAGTAGTAATGGCGGGGCCTACAATGAGCAGTTCTTC.

This clone was seen just once. This chain connects TRBV29-1 to TRBJ2-5, with 7 bases identical to TRBD1. Germline V gene data show CDR1 as SQVTM and CDR2 as ANQGSEA. CDR3 length: 13 amino acids. J was trimmed by 5 bases and V by 7 bases; bases with no gene match: 10. The CDR3 here is CSGRQGGSETQYF. The CDR3 coding sequence is TGCAGCGGGCGACAAGGGGGCAGCGAGACCCAGTACTTC.

This clone was counted a few times. The V call is TRBV2, the J call TRBJ2-5; D is unclear. The germline CDR1 and CDR2 sequences are SNHLY and FYNNEI. The CDR3 is 12 amino acids. The ends were cut back, 5 bases at V and 1 base at J, with 5 bases in the middle. The CDR3 DNA reads as TGTGCCAGCAGTACCGCCCAAGAGACCCAGTACTTC. Amino acid sequence: CASSTAQETQYF.

The chain couples TRBV11-1 to TRBJ2-5, with D maybe TRBD2 (5 bases). CDR3 length equals 16 residues. CDR1 and CDR2 (germline): SGHAT, FQDESV (reference sequence). V dropped 1 base and J dropped 2 bases, with 14 bases sitting between them. The CDR3 DNA reads as TGTGCCAGCAGCTTAGGACTATTATCGGAGCAAGAGACCCAGTACTTC. Residues: CASSLGLLSEQETQYF.

This rearrangement joins TRBV7-9 to TRBJ1-2; 7 nucleotides align to TRBD1. V gave up 3 bases and J gave up 6 bases; unmatched junction bases: 22. From germline, CDR1 is SEHNR and CDR2 FQNEAQ (reference sequence). The CDR3 runs to 19 residues. CDR3 protein: CASSFGGAYRGSGENGYTF. CDR3 nucleotide sequence: TGTGCCAGCAGCTTCGGGGGGGCGTACAGGGGCTCCGGTGAAAATGGCTACACCTTC.

This chain uses TRBV7-9 with TRBJ2-3; 7 bases are shared with TRBD2. This CDR3 is built from 16 residues. The trim removed 5 bases at V and 1 base at J, leaving 9 bases unmatched. CDR1 is SEHNR, CDR2 FQNEAQ, per germline (reference sequence). The CDR3 sequence: CASSHQSGAGTDTQYF. The CDR3 DNA reads as TGTGCCAGCAGCCATCAAAGCGGGGCCGGCACAGATACGCAGTATTTT.

V usage is TRBV15 and J usage is TRBJ2-7, with D perhaps TRBD1 or TRBD2 (5 bases each). CDR1 and CDR2 from the germline V gene are LNHNV and YYDKDF (reference sequence). V was clipped by 0 bases and J by 2 bases, with 14 bases between them. The CDR3 is 16 amino acids. The CDR3 bases are TGTGCCACCAGCAGAGAATTGAGCAGGGACCCCTACGAGCAGTACTTC. This codes for CATSRELSRDPYEQYF.

The chain uses TRBV7-9 and TRBJ1-2; D not certain. Germline loops: CDR1 SEHNR, CDR2 FQNEAQ (reference sequence). The CDR3 runs to 14 residues. The V gene lost 1 base and the J gene lost 6 bases, with 12 bases spanning the gap. CDR3 residues: CASSLVGVIDGYTF. CDR3 in DNA: TGTGCCAGCAGCTTAGTTGGGGTTATTGATGGCTACACCTTC.

The chain combines TRBV4-2 with TRBJ1-5; D is uncertain. Trimming took 5 bases from V and 2 from J, leaving 19 bases between them. From germline, CDR1 is LGHNA and CDR2 YNFKEQ. This CDR3 is 17 amino acids long. The CDR3, as DNA: TGTGCCAGCAGCTTCAATGCACACGCTAGCGGCAATCAGCCCCAGCATTTT. This codes for CASSFNAHASGNQPQHF.

This clone was seen a single time. The chain couples TRBV7-3 to TRBJ2-6; D unresolved. V was trimmed by 2 bases and J by 0 bases, leaving 8 bases between them. The CDR3 runs 16 residues. CDR1 and CDR2 from the germline V gene are SGHTA and FQGTGA. The CDR3 spells CASSLPPHSGANVLTF. In nucleotides, the CDR3 is TGTGCCAGCAGCTTACCCCCCCACTCTGGGGCCAACGTCCTGACTTTC.

The chain combines TRBV5-1 with TRBJ1-2; a possible D gene is TRBD1 (5 bases). This CDR3 is built from 14 residues. The V gene lost 1 base and the J gene lost 5 bases, with 12 bases spanning the gap. Germline V gives CDR1 SGHRS, CDR2 YFSETQ. The CDR3, as DNA: TGCGCCAGCAGCTTGAGTGGAGGGGTTTATGGCTACACCTTC. Residues: CASSLSGGVYGYTF.

This rearrangement joins TRBV5-1 to TRBJ2-5; 8 bases map to TRBD2. Germline lookup yields CDR1 SGHRS and CDR2 YFSETQ. Trimming at V came to 4 bases and at J to 4 bases, leaving 6 bases not matched to a gene. This CDR3 spans 14 amino acids. The CDR3 DNA reads TGCGCCAGCAGCCGGGGGGGCCTGGGAGAGACCCAGTACTTC. This gives the protein CASSRGGLGETQYF.

The chain recombines TRBV5-4 with TRBJ2-7; 9 bases line up with TRBD2. V lost 0 bases, J lost 5 bases, and 9 bases stayed unmatched. The CDR3 totals 16 residues. Germline CDR1 and CDR2: SGHNT and YYREEE (reference sequence). The CDR3 sequence is CASSLGQRGDEDEQYF. For the CDR3, the DNA is TGTGCCAGCAGCTTGGGCCAGCGGGGGGATGAAGACGAGCAGTACTTC.

This clone occurred once. The chain is built from TRBV10-3 and TRBJ2-2, with TRBD1 as a possible D gene (6 bases). Germline V gene lookup returns CDR1 ENHRY and CDR2 SYGVKD. This CDR3 has 15 residues. Trimming removed 6 bases from V and 4 bases from J, with 15 bases in between. The CDR3 nucleotides read TGTGCCATCAGGGTTATACAGGGTGGCACCGGGGAGCTGTTTTTT. Its translation: CAIRVIQGGTGELFF.

The V call is TRBV7-2, the J call TRBJ1-2; D is perhaps TRBD1 (6 bases). The V end lost 6 bases, the J end lost 4 bases, and 18 bases lay between the germline ends. Germline loops: CDR1 SGHTA, CDR2 FQGNSA. The CDR3 sequence is 15 residues long. In nucleotides, the CDR3 is TGTGCCAGCAGTTCCACCGTGGGGGCCCCCTATGGCTACACCTTC. As protein: CASSSTVGAPYGYTF.

J is TRBJ2-7 and V is TRBV9, with 15 bases identical to TRBD2. There are 18 residues in the CDR3. The V gene end was trimmed by 4 bases and the J gene end by 0 bases; junction bases not matched to a gene: 8. Germline V gene sequence: CDR1 SGDLS, CDR2 YYNGEE. The DNA of the CDR3 is TGTGCCAGCAGCCCCCAGGGACTAGCGGGGGGTCTCTCCTACGAGCAGTACTTC. Protein sequence: CASSPQGLAGGLSYEQYF. Complete variable domain (other parts from reference TRBV9 and TRBJ2-7): DSGVTQTPKHLITATGQRVTLRCSPRSGDLSVYWYQQSLDQGLQFLIQYYNGEERAKGNILERFSAQQFPDLHSELNLSSLELGDSALYFCASSPQGLAGGLSYEQYFGPGTRLTVT.